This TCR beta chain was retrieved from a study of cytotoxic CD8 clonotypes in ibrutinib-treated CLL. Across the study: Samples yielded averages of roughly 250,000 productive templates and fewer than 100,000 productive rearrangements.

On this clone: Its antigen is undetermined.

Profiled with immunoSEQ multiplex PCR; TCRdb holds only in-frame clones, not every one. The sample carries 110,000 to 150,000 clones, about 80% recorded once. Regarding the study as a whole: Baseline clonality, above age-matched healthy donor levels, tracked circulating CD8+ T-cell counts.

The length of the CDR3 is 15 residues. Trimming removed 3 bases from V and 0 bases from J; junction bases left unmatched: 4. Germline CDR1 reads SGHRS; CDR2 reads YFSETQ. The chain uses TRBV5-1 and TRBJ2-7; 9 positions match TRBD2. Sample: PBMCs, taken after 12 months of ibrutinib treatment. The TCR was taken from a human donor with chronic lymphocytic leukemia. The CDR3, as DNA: TGCGCCAGCAGCTACCTAGCGGGACCCTCCTACGAGCAGTACTTC. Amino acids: CASSYLAGPSYEQYF.